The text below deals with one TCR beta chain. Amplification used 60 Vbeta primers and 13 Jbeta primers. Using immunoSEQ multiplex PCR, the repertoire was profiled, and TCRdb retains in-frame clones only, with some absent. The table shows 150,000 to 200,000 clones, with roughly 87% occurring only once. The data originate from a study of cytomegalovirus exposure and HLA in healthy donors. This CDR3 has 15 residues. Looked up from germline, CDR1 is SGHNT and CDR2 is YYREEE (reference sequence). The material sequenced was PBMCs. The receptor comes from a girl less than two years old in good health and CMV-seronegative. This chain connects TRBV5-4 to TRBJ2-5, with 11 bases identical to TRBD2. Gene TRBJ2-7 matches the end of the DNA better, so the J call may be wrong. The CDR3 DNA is TGTGCCAGCAGCTTAATAGCGGGAGGGCCGCACGAGCAGTACTTC. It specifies CASSLIAGGPHEQYF.